The clone carrying this TCR beta chain was counted a few times. Antigen specificity is unknown. The data are from a study of beta chain features in type 1 diabetes. Study findings and constraints: Type 1 diabetes patients showed a moderate but significant shortening of TCRB CDR3s in all four CD4+ subsets. Small HLA sub-analyses could not settle whether HLA shapes TCRB rearrangement. TCRB repertoires of naive, central memory and Treg cells appeared more similar among patients than among healthy donors.

All of the isolated RNA was reverse transcribed, so expressed TCRB transcripts were sequenced. Sequencing was performed with immunoSEQ multiplex PCR; in TCRdb, only in-frame clones are kept and a portion is missing. Found here are a few hundred thousand clones, roughly 16% of them singletons; the top ten hold approximately 0.081%. CDR3 size: 16 residues. Germline V CDR1 and CDR2: SEHNR, FQNEAQ (reference sequence). Trimming removed 1 base at V and 6 bases at J, with 17 bases between. Every participating donor gave one draw, a heparinised blood sample averaging roughly 100 mL. The sequencing input was naive CD4+ T cells from blood. This sequence joins TRBV7-9 and TRBJ2-3, with D tentatively TRBD1 (5 bases). This TCR was recovered from a man aged 25 to 45 with type 1 diabetes. The CDR3, as DNA: TGTGCCAGCAGCTTAGAACCTCGGTTCGCAGGGGATACGCAGTATTTT. Its protein is CASSLEPRFAGDTQYF.